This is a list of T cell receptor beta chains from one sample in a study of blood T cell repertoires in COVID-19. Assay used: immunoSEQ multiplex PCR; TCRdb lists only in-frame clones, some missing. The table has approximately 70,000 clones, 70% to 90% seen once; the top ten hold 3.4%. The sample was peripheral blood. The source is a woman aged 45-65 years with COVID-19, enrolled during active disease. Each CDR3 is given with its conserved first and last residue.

CASKWDLNTGELFF TRBJ2-2 TRBV6-5
CASSDSGTPYEQYF TRBJ2-7 TRBV7-9
CASSLAQTGAGYGYTF TRBJ1-2 TRBV5-1
CASSPPTSRYNEQFF TRBJ2-1 TRBV28
CASSFFGAGGHNEQFF TRBJ2-1 TRBV28
CASSYSMRYEQYF TRBJ2-7 TRBV6-5
CASSIDGQDNYGYTF TRBJ1-2 TRBV19
CATSDLTGGNEQFF TRBJ2-1 TRBV24-1
CASNSPNYNEQFF TRBJ2-1 TRBV6-5
CASSSGGVRAFF TRBJ1-1 TRBV5-6
CASSSQGRGGKLFF TRBJ1-4 TRBV6-5
CASSTDRGTDTQYF TRBJ2-3 TRBV7-3
CASSTATGMNTGELFF TRBJ2-2 TRBV5-1
CASSQVGLGSPLHF TRBJ1-6 TRBV14
CASHDRHKNTEAFF TRBJ1-1 TRBV2
CASRFMGGAAFF TRBJ1-1 TRBV28
CASSPPEGARVTEAFF TRBJ1-1 TRBV18
CASSIAGGYNEQFF TRBJ2-1 TRBV6-2/TRBV6-3
CASSHAQGRSLHF TRBJ1-6 TRBV3-1/TRBV3-2
CASSFGPKGSYEQYF TRBJ2-7 TRBV28
CASSDRQGSWDTQYF TRBJ2-3 TRBV6-1
CASSRQGSNIQYF TRBJ2-4 TRBV6-5
CASSPSVSPRAGVSYEQYF TRBJ2-7 TRBV9
CASSPGTGLAGELFF TRBJ2-2 TRBV7-3
CASSLGTTIQETQYF TRBJ2-5 TRBV6-2/TRBV6-3
CAIRRRTSGSYEQYF TRBJ2-7 TRBV10-3
CASWTSFGGEQFF TRBJ2-1 TRBV27
CASSYIDGAYEQYF TRBJ2-7 TRBV6-6
CASSGIWTGGSNQPQHF TRBJ1-5 TRBV6-2/TRBV6-3
CASSFSAQGTDTQYF TRBJ2-3 TRBV5-5
CASREGLAGHYEQYF TRBJ2-7 TRBV2
CASSSRTGGQETQYF TRBJ2-5 TRBV11-3
CASSRVAARSGETQYF TRBJ2-5 TRBV19
CASSSSGTEIDGYTF TRBJ1-2 TRBV7-9
CSAGRGREFNEQYF TRBJ2-7 TRBV29-1
CASSFDGTGWYEQYF TRBJ2-7 TRBV19
CASSLDRGSYNEQFF TRBJ2-1 TRBV27
CASSSLAGVLNEQFF TRBJ2-1 TRBV14
CASGGGYSSYEQYF TRBJ2-7 TRBV5-1
CASSIQPGQGAPQHF TRBJ1-5 TRBV19
CASSQPGTGPYEQYF TRBJ2-7 TRBV28
CSVLNLIDGYTF TRBJ1-2 TRBV29-1
CASSLRVGREEKLFF TRBJ1-4 TRBV28
CASSESQAGGDTQYF TRBJ2-3 TRBV6-1
CASSSQGMNTEAFF TRBJ1-1 TRBV7-2
CSGSWRGRGEAFF TRBJ1-1 TRBV29-1